This T cell receptor (beta chain) comes out of a study of early stage breast cancer tumors. Study-level information: Of roughly 17 invasive breast tumors, 11 to 12 were hormone receptor-positive, HER2-negative.

Germline V gene sequence: CDR1 MNHNY, CDR2 SVGAGI (reference sequence). This CDR3 has 12 residues. V was trimmed by 6 bases and J by 0 bases, leaving 4 bases between them. Often about 90-330 mg of normal breast tissue was needed for DNA. Only in-frame clones appear in the TCRdb table, and some are missing; sequencing was by immunoSEQ multiplex PCR. This table has under 8,500 clones, more than 60% appearing once. The chain employs TRBV6-6 and TRBJ2-3, with D uncertain. Sequenced material: normal breast tissue next to the tumor. The receptor's source is a person aged 50-59 years with breast cancer. CDR3 sequence reads: CASRFSTDTQYF. The CDR3 nucleotides are TGTGCCAGCAGATTCAGCACAGATACGCAGTATTTT.